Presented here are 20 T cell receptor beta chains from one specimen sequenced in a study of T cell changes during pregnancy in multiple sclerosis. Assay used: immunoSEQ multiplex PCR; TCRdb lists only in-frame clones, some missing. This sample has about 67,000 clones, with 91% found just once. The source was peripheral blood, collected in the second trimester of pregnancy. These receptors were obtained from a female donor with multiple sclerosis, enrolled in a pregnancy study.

The CDR3 DNA follows: TGTGCCAGCAGTTATAACAGGGACACTGAAGCTTTCTTT. This sequence encodes CASSYNRDTEAFF. The V and J genes are TRBV6-5 and TRBJ1-1, with D maybe TRBD1 (6 bases). V was pared by 3 bases and J by 3 bases, with 8 bases between. Germline V gives CDR1 MNHEY, CDR2 SVGAGI. This CDR3 spans 13 amino acids.

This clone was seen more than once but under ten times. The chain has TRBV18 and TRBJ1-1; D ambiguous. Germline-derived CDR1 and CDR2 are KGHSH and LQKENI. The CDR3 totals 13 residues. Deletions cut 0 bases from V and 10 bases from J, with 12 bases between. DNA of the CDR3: TGTGCCAGCTCACCACCGAATATTGGCGGAGCTTTCTTT. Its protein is CASSPPNIGGAFF.

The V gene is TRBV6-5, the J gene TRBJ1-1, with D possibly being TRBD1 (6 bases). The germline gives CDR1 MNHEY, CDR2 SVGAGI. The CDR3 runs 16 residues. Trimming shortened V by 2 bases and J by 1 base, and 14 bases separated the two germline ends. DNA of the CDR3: TGTGCCAGCAGTTACGGGAGGGGGACGGCGAACACTGAAGCTTTCTTT. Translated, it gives CASSYGRGTANTEAFF.

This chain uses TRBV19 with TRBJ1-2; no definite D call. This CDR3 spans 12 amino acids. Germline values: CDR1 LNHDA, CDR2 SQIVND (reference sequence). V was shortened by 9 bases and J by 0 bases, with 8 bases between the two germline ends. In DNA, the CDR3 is TGTGCCAGCACAGCAGCTAACTATGGCTACACCTTC. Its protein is CASTAANYGYTF.

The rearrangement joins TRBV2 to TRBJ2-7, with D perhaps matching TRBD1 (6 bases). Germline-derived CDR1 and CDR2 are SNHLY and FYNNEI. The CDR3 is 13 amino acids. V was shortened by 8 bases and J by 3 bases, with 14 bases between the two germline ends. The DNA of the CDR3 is TGTGCCAGCCAGTCCCGGGACAACTACGAGCAGTACTTC. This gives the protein CASQSRDNYEQYF. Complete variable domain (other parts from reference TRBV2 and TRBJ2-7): EPEVTQTPSHQVTQMGQEVILRCVPISNHLYFYWYRQILGQKVEFLVSFYNNEISEKSEIFDDQFSVERPDGSNFTLKIRSTKLEDSAMYFCASQSRDNYEQYFGPGTRLTVT.

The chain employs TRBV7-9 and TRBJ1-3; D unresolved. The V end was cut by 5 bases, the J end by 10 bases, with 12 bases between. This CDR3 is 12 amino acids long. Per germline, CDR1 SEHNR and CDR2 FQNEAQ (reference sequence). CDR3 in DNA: TGTGCCAGCAGCCCGCCGGTGAGGACCATATATTTT. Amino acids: CASSPPVRTIYF.

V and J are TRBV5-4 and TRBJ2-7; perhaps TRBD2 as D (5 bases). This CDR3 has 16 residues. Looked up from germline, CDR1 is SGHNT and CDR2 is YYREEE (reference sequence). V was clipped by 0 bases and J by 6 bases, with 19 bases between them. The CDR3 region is CASSLDLSTGCCEQYF. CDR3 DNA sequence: TGTGCCAGCAGCTTGGATTTATCGACGGGATGTTGCGAGCAGTACTTC.

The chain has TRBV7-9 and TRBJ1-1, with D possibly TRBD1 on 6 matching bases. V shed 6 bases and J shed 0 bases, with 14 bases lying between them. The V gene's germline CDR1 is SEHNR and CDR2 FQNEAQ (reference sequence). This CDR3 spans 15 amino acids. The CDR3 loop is CASSIQGTLNTEAFF. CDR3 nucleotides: TGTGCCAGCAGTATTCAGGGGACCCTGAACACTGAAGCTTTCTTT.

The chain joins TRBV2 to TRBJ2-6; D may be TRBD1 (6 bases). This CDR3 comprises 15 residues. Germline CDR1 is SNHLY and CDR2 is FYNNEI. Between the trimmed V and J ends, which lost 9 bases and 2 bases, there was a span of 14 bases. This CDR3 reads CARAPTGPGANVLTF. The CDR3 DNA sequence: TGTGCCAGAGCTCCTACAGGGCCTGGGGCCAACGTCCTGACTTTC.

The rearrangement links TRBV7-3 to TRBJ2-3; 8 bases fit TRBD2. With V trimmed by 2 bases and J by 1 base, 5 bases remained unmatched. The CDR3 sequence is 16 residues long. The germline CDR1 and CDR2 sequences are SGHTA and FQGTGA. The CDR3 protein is CASSLGAGVGTDTQYF. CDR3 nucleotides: TGTGCCAGCAGCTTAGGAGCGGGAGTAGGCACAGATACGCAGTATTTT.

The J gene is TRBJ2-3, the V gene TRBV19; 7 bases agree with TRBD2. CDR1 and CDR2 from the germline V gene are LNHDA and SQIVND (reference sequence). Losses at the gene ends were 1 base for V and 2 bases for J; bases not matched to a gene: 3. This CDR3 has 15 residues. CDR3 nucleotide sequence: TGTGCCAGTAGTATAGGGGGAGGGCCCACAGATACGCAGTATTTT. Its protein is CASSIGGGPTDTQYF.

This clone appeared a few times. CDR3 region: CASSPLVRTGVTYGYTF. CDR3 nucleotides: TGTGCCAGCAGCCCTCTGGTTAGGACAGGGGTTACCTATGGCTACACCTTC. The J gene is TRBJ1-2, the V gene TRBV7-9, with TRBD1 matching over 9 bases. J gave up 4 bases and V 5 bases, and 14 bases lay outside the gene matches. The CDR3 has 17 amino acids. Per germline, CDR1 SEHNR and CDR2 FQNEAQ (reference sequence).

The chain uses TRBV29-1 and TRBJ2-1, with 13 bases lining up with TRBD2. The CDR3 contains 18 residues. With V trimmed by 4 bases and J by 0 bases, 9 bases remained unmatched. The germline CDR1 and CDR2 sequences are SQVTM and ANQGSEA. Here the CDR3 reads CSVGAYWTSGSSYNEQFF. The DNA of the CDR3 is TGCAGCGTTGGAGCCTACTGGACTAGCGGGAGCTCCTACAATGAGCAGTTCTTC.

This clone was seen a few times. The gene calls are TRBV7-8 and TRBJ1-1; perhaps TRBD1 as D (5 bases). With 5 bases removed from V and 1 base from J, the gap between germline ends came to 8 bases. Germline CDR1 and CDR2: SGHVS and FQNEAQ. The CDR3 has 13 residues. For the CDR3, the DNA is TGTGCCAGCAGCCCCGGGGGGAACACTGAAGCTTTCTTT. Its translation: CASSPGGNTEAFF.

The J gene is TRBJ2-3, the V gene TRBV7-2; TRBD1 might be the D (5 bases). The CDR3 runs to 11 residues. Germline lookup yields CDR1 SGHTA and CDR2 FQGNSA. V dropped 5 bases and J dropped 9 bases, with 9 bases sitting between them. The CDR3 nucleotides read TGTGCCAGCAGCAACCGACAGACGCAGTATTTT. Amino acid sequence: CASSNRQTQYF.

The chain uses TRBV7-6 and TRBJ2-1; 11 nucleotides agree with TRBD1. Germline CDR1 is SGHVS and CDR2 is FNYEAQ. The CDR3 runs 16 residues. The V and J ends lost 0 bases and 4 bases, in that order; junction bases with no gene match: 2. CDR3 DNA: TGTGCCAGCAGCTTAGCTGGGACAGGGGGTTACAATGAGCAGTTCTTC. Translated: CASSLAGTGGYNEQFF.

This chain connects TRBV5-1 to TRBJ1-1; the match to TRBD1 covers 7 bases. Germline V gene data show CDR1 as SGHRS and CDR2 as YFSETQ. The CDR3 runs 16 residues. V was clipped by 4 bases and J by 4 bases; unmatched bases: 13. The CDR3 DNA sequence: TGCGCCAGCAGCCTGCTTGAACAGGGGTCAGGCACTGAAGCTTTCTTT. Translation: CASSLLEQGSGTEAFF.

The CDR3 sequence is CASIHTGQGPNSPLHF. CDR3 bases: TGTGCCAGCATCCACACGGGACAGGGGCCGAATTCACCCCTCCACTTT. The chain joins TRBV7-9 to TRBJ1-6; 10 bases agree with TRBD1. In germline, CDR1 is SEHNR, CDR2 FQNEAQ (reference sequence). The ends lost 7 bases at V and 7 bases at J; junction bases unmatched: 10. The CDR3 runs 16 residues. Based on the CDR3 plus reference TRBV7-9 and TRBJ1-6, the full variable domain is DTGVSQNPRHKITKRGQNVTFRCDPISEHNRLYWYRQTLGQGPEFLTYFQNEAQLEKSRLLSDRFSAERPKGSFSTLEIQRTEQGDSAMYLCASIHTGQGPNSPLHFGNGTRLTVT.

The CDR3 is CASSQGLVGATEAFF. CDR3 nucleotides: TGTGCCAGCAGCCAAGGTTTAGTGGGGGCCACTGAAGCTTTCTTT. V gene TRBV4-2 combines with J gene TRBJ1-1; weak D call: TRBD1 (6 bases). The V end lost 1 base, the J end lost 4 bases, and 13 bases lay between the germline ends. The length of the CDR3 is 15 residues. The V gene's germline CDR1 is LGHNA and CDR2 YNFKEQ.

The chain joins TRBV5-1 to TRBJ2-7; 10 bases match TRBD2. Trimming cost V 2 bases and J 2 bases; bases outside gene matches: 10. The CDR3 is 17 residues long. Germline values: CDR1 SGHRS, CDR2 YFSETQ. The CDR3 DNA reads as TGCGCCAGCAGCTTAGGGCTAGCGGGGGCCGAGACCTACGAGCAGTACTTC. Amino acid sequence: CASSLGLAGAETYEQYF. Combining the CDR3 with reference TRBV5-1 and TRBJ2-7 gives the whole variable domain KAGVTQTPRYLIKTRGQQVTLSCSPISGHRSVSWYQQTPGQGLQFLFEYFSETQRNKGNFPGRFSGRQFSNSRSEMNVSTLELGDSALYLCASSLGLAGAETYEQYFGPGTRLTVT.